This passage covers 2 T cell receptor beta chains from one sample sequenced in a study of CD8+CD57+ T cells in acquired aplastic anemia (dated by TCRdb to the late 2010s). Instrument on record: Illumina HiSeq 2000. Genomic DNA was used as template for profiling of TCR beta VDJ combinations and CDR3 sequences. TCRdb reworked the public reads: Q25 trimming with fastp, MiXCR clone assembly, productive beta chains retained. Duplicate CDR3 protein sequences are folded into a single record with the most common DNA and genes. The sample records some 200,000 distinct CDR3 sequences, roughly 50% of which are singletons. The ten largest make up about 1.7% of the sample. Expansion of CD8+CD57+ cells had been shown by flow cytometry in the patients chosen for sequencing. Sequencing was performed on sorted CD4+, CD8+, or CD8+CD57+ T cells (not recorded which) from PBMCs. The receptors shown here come from a human donor with aplastic anemia.

This clonotype occurred many times. The rearrangement links TRBV10-3 to TRBJ2-3, with 9 bases lining up with TRBD1. Germline values: CDR1 ENHRY, CDR2 SYGVKD. Losses at the gene ends were 10 bases for V and 4 bases for J; bases not matched to a gene: 9. The CDR3 is 14 amino acids. The CDR3 DNA follows: TGTGCCACGCGAGGGACAGGGTCGCCAGATACGCAGTATTTT. Its protein product is CATRGTGSPDTQYF.

Regarding this clonotype: A single base separates this from a much larger clone, so it may be a read error. The CDR3 is CASSGQGSYNERFF. CDR3 coding DNA: TGTGCCAGCAGTGGACAGGGTTCCTACAATGAGCGGTTCTTC. The J gene is TRBJ2-1, the V gene TRBV6-1, with 7 bases lining up with TRBD1. The CDR3 has 14 residues. Germline V CDR1 and CDR2: MNHNS, SASEGT.